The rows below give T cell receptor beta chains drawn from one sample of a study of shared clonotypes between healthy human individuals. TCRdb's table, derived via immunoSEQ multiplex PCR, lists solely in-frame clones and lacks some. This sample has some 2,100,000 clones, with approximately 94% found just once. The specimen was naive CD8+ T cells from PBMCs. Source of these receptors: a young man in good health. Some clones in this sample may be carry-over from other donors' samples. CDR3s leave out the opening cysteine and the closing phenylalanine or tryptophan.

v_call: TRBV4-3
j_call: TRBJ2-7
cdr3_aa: ASSQDHGPYEQY

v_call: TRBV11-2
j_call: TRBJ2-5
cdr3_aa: ASSLVHGLAGDTQY

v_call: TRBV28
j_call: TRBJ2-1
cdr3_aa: ASSLMAGGVTKF

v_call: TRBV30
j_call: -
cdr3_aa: AWSVLAGGLILEQY

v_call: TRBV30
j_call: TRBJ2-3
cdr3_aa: AWSCPWIAGGPKWATDTQY

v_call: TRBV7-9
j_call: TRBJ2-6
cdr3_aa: ASSSIGSEANVLT

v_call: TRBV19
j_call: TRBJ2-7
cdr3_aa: ASSTGGPYEQY

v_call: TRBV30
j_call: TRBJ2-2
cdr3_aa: AWSVERGLRFPGELF

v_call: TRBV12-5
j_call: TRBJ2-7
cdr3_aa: ATPLRGEVYEQY

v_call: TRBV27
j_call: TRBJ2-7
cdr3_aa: ASSVYSGSSYEQY

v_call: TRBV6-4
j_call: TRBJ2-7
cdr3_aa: ASSDSRGRGHNEQY

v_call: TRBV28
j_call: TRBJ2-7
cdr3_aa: ASSVGPPLHEQY

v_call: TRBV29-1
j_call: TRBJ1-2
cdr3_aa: SVDWWGSYT